Presented here are 20 T cell receptor beta chains from one specimen sequenced in a study of CD8 T cells in Susac syndrome. RNA was extracted with the RNeasy kit, and a quantity of roughly 0.5 to 1 ug was reverse transcribed using random hexamers. Each CDR3 protein gets one entry after TCRdb re-called the immunoSEQ multiplex PCR reads with MiXCR. The sample lists some 260,000 distinct CDR3 sequences, over 85% occurring once. The sample consisted of CD4+ T cells from PBMCs. The receptor set was obtained from a human donor with multiple sclerosis.

The V and J genes are TRBV30 and TRBJ1-5, with D unclear. Germline values: CDR1 GTSNPN, CDR2 SVGIG (reference sequence). The CDR3 covers 14 residues. Trimming removed 0 bases from V and 2 bases from J, with 8 bases in between. CDR3 loop: CAWSVGQGNQPQHF. The CDR3 coding sequence is TGTGCCTGGAGTGTCGGGCAGGGCAATCAGCCCCAGCATTTT.

This clonotype occurred once. The chain couples TRBV3-1 to TRBJ2-3; D unclear. The CDR3 runs 12 residues. Germline-derived CDR1 and CDR2 are LGHDT and YNNKEL (reference sequence). Trimming removed 4 bases at V and 6 bases at J, with 8 bases between. CDR3 DNA sequence: TGTGCCAGCAGCCCGAATGGGGATACGCAGTATTTT. Amino acids: CASSPNGDTQYF.

The chain employs TRBV4-2 and TRBJ1-5; D ambiguous. The germline V and J ends were trimmed by 4 bases and 7 bases, with 14 bases remaining between them. Germline V gives CDR1 LGHNA, CDR2 YNFKEQ. CDR3 length equals 14 residues. The CDR3 region is CASSPDPDVQPQHF. The DNA for the CDR3 is TGTGCCAGCAGCCCAGACCCCGACGTCCAGCCCCAGCATTTT.

V and J are TRBV29-1 and TRBJ1-2, with no clear D. The CDR3 loop spans 14 amino acids. Trimming shortened V by 1 base and J by 4 bases, and 13 bases separated the two germline ends. The germline V gene encodes CDR1 SQVTM and CDR2 ANQGSEA. This CDR3 is CSVEVGAGVYGYTF. The CDR3 DNA reads as TGCAGCGTTGAAGTTGGTGCAGGAGTCTATGGCTACACCTTC.

V is TRBV7-2 and J is TRBJ1-5; possibly TRBD1 for D (5 bases). Germline values: CDR1 SGHTA, CDR2 FQGNSA. This CDR3 is built from 14 residues. Trimming removed 4 bases at V and 7 bases at J, with 14 bases between. In DNA, the CDR3 is TGTGCCAGCAGCTCCCTGGGACCATCCCAGCCCCAGCATTTT. It is translated as CASSSLGPSQPQHF.

The rearrangement uses TRBV27 and TRBJ2-3; no definite D call. The CDR3 runs 13 residues. Trimming left V 5 bases short and J 4 bases short, with 10 bases between. The germline V gene encodes CDR1 MNHEY and CDR2 SMNVEV (reference sequence). CDR3 DNA: TGTGCCAGCAGTCGTAGACCTTCAGATACGCAGTATTTT. It is translated as CASSRRPSDTQYF.

This chain links TRBV19 with TRBJ1-5; no firm D call. In germline, CDR1 is LNHDA, CDR2 SQIVND (reference sequence). Between the trimmed V and J ends, which lost 2 bases and 6 bases, there was a span of 5 bases. The CDR3 runs 12 residues. CDR3 loop: CASSIMGQPQHF. CDR3 bases: TGTGCCAGTAGTATAATGGGTCAGCCCCAGCATTTT.

V is TRBV7-8 and J is TRBJ2-5; TRBD2 might be the D (5 bases). This CDR3 contains 15 residues. The ends were cut back, 5 bases at V and 4 bases at J, with 17 bases in the middle. CDR1 and CDR2 (germline): SGHVS, FQNEAQ. The CDR3 spells CASSAVPLARETQYF. CDR3 DNA sequence: TGTGCCAGCAGCGCCGTCCCCCTAGCCCGAGAGACCCAGTACTTC.

The rearrangement joins TRBV30 to TRBJ1-3; the D is unclear. Trimming removed 2 bases at V and 1 base at J, with 9 bases between. Germline lookup yields CDR1 GTSNPN and CDR2 SVGIG (reference sequence). The CDR3 consists of 14 residues. For the CDR3, the DNA is TGTGCCTGGAGTCTTGGACTTTCTGGAAACACCATATATTTT. It is translated as CAWSLGLSGNTIYF.

The J gene is TRBJ2-3, the V gene TRBV12-3 or TRBV12-4; D might be TRBD2 (6 bases). Between the trimmed V and J ends, which lost 6 bases and 2 bases, there was a span of 18 bases. CDR3 length: 16 residues. The CDR3 region is CASSRPQSGFTDTQYF. The CDR3 nucleotides read TGTGCCAGCAGCCGCCCGCAGAGCGGGTTCACAGATACGCAGTATTTT.

The chain combines TRBV10-3 with TRBJ2-7, with unresolved D. V lost 8 bases and J 5 bases, leaving 16 bases between the germline ends. The length of the CDR3 is 13 residues. The germline V gene encodes CDR1 ENHRY and CDR2 SYGVKD. The CDR3 DNA reads as TGTGCCATCTGGAACGTGGGTCGGGACGAGCAGTACTTC. This encodes CAIWNVGRDEQYF.

A few counts support this clonotype. This sequence joins TRBV30 and TRBJ1-1; unclear D gene. CDR1 is GTSNPN and CDR2 is SVGIG in the germline V gene (reference sequence). The CDR3 loop spans 12 amino acids. Trimming took off 0 bases at V and 3 bases at J, with 5 bases between the two ends. For the CDR3, the DNA is TGTGCCTGGAGTGTACAGTACACTGAAGCTTTCTTT. Its translation: CAWSVQYTEAFF.

The V gene is TRBV3-1, the J gene TRBJ1-2; 9 bases line up with TRBD1. Germline-derived CDR1 and CDR2 are LGHDT and YNNKEL (reference sequence). With 4 bases clipped from V and 7 bases from J, the junction kept 7 bases outside the gene matches. There are 14 residues in the CDR3. CDR3 DNA sequence: TGTGCCAGCAGCCCTCGGGACAGGGAAGGTGGCTACACCTTC. This encodes CASSPRDREGGYTF.

The V gene is TRBV29-1, the J gene TRBJ2-1; D is possibly TRBD2 (6 bases). V lost 3 bases to trimming and J lost 9 bases, with 9 bases between them. The CDR3 has 11 amino acids. Looked up from germline, CDR1 is SQVTM and CDR2 is ANQGSEA. CDR3: CSVDGGGEQFF. The CDR3 coding sequence is TGCAGCGTTGACGGGGGAGGTGAGCAGTTCTTC.

The count of this clonotype is one. The J gene is TRBJ2-3, the V gene TRBV6-1, with 8 bases that match TRBD2. Germline V gene data show CDR1 as MNHNS and CDR2 as SASEGT. CDR3 length: 17 amino acids. After removal of 5 bases from V and 4 bases from J, the junction contained 14 bases not matched to a gene. In DNA form, the CDR3 reads TGTGCCAGCAGTCCCTGGGGGTCAGCGGGAGAGGCAGATACGCAGTATTTT. This translates into CASSPWGSAGEADTQYF.

The chain is built from TRBV12-3 or TRBV12-4 and TRBJ1-6, with a tentative D call TRBD1 (5 bases). This CDR3 contains 12 residues. V lost 8 bases and J 4 bases, leaving 6 bases between the germline ends. CDR3 DNA: TGTGCCAGCGGGGGATATAATTCACCCCTCCACTTT. Translated, it gives CASGGYNSPLHF.

The rearrangement joins TRBV6-5 to TRBJ2-5; the match to TRBD2 covers 12 bases. Germline V gene data show CDR1 as MNHEY and CDR2 as SVGAGI. V was pared by 7 bases and J by 3 bases, with 21 bases of the junction left unmatched. The CDR3 runs 20 residues. CDR3 DNA sequence: TGTGCCAGCATTTGGGCGTTTGAACTAGCGGGGGGAGTGGTTGAAGAGACCCAGTACTTC. This encodes CASIWAFELAGGVVEETQYF.

V and J are TRBV29-1 and TRBJ2-1; no firm D call. CDR3 length: 12 amino acids. Germline V gene lookup returns CDR1 SQVTM and CDR2 ANQGSEA. V gave up 7 bases and J gave up 6 bases, with 13 bases separating them. CDR3 bases: TGCAGCGCCGAACAACCGGCCAATGAGCAGTTCTTC. Translation gives CSAEQPANEQFF.

The chain carries TRBV25-1 and TRBJ1-2, with 7 bases identical to TRBD1. CDR1 and CDR2 (germline): MGHDK, SYGVNS. CDR3 size: 16 residues. V trimming: 1 base; J trimming: 7 bases; junction bases outside the gene matches: 12. CDR3: CASSEWYLTGSRGYTF. Written as DNA, the CDR3 is TGTGCCAGCAGTGAATGGTATTTGACAGGGTCTCGTGGCTACACCTTC.

This clonotype was detected once. The chain is built from TRBV4-2 and TRBJ1-5; D is unresolved. The CDR3 length is 9 residues. Looked up from germline, CDR1 is LGHNA and CDR2 is YNFKEQ. Trimming stripped 4 bases from V and 12 bases from J, with 4 bases between. CDR3 region: CASSLLQHF. DNA for the CDR3: TGTGCCAGCAGCCTCCTCCAGCATTTT.